Only a few counts were recorded for the clone carrying this T cell receptor (beta chain). Antigen: not known. This record comes from a study of cytomegalovirus exposure and HLA in healthy donors. Turning to the study itself: HLA-typed donors were the source of roughly 85 million unique TCRs held in an early data release. Notes on the study in general: Exclusion as indistinguishable affected some V segments, including TRBV6-2 and TRBV6-3. HLA alleles showed associations with approximately 15,000 TCR beta sequences in a later analysis, at a 0.05 false discovery rate.

The V end lost 10 bases, the J end lost 7 bases, and 16 bases lay between the germline ends. CDR3 length: 12 residues. CDR1 SEHNR and CDR2 FQNEAQ come from the germline V gene (reference sequence). With 60 Vbeta and 13 Jbeta primers, the PCR was carried out. Method: immunoSEQ multiplex PCR; TCRdb's copy keeps in-frame clones and lacks some. The data show under 130,000 clones, approximately 70% seen once. The V call is TRBV7-9, the J call TRBJ1-2; the D is unclear. This clonotype originated in a man aged 30 to 45 in good health and CMV-seropositive. Sample: PBMCs. CDR3 sequence reads: CAISLEEPGYTF. In nucleotides, the CDR3 is TGTGCCATCTCCCTGGAGGAACCTGGCTACACCTTC.